This T cell receptor beta chain comes out of a study of OX40 agonist ivuxolimab in advanced cancers. Germline V gene data show CDR1 as SGHNT and CDR2 as YENEEA. V was shortened by 2 bases and J by 1 base, with 9 bases between the two germline ends. This CDR3 has 14 amino acids. This clone has just one count. The data were produced by immunoSEQ multiplex PCR, yet TCRdb's version contains in-frame clones alone and is incomplete. The repertoire holds over 60,000 clones, with 87% as singletons. The rearrangement uses TRBV11-3 and TRBJ2-7; tentatively, D is TRBD2 (5 bases). The clonotype comes from an adult with an advanced solid tumor such as melanoma, head and neck, liver or kidney cancer. The source was CD4+ or CD8+ T cells sorted from blood, collected in a trial of the OX40 agonist ivuxolimab. The CDR3 is CASSLSTGSYEQYF. The CDR3 nucleotides are TGTGCCAGCAGCTTAAGCACGGGGTCCTACGAGCAGTACTTC.